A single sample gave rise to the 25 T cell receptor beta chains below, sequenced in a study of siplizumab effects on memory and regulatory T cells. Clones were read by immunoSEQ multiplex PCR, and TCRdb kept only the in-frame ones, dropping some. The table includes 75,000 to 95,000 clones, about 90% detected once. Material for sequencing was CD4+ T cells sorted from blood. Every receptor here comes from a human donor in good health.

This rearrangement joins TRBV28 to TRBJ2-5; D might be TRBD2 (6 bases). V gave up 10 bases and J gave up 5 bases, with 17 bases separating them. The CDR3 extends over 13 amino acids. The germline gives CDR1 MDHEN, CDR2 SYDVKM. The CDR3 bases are TGTGCCACCTCGAGAACTAGCCGGGAGACCCAGTACTTC. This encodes CATSRTSRETQYF.

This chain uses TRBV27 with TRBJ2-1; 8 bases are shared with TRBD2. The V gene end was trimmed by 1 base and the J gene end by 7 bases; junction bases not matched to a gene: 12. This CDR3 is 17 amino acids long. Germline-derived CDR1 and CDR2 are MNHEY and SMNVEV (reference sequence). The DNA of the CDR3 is TGTGCCAGCAGTTTATATGACGTAGCGGGACCCATGAATGAGCAGTTCTTC. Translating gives CASSLYDVAGPMNEQFF.

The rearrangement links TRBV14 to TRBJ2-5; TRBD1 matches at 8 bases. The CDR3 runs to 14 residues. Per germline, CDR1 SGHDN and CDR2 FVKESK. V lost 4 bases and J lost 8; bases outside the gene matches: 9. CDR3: CASSPFDTGGTQYF. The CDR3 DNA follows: TGTGCCAGCAGCCCCTTCGATACAGGGGGAACCCAGTACTTC.

The CDR3 loop reads CASTTTVGHEKLFF. CDR3 DNA sequence: TGTGCCAGCACCACGACAGTGGGACATGAAAAACTGTTTTTT. This rearrangement joins TRBV11-2 to TRBJ1-4, with D possibly matching TRBD1 (5 bases). V lost 7 bases, J lost 6 bases, and 15 bases lay in between. The CDR3 has 14 residues. CDR1 is SGHAT, CDR2 FQNNGV, per germline.

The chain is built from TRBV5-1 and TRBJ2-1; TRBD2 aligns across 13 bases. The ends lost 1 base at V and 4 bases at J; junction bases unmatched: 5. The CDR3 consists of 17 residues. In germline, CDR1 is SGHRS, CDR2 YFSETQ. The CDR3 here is CASSLTGTSGMYNEQFF. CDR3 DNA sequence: TGCGCCAGCAGCTTGACCGGGACTAGCGGGATGTACAATGAGCAGTTCTTC.

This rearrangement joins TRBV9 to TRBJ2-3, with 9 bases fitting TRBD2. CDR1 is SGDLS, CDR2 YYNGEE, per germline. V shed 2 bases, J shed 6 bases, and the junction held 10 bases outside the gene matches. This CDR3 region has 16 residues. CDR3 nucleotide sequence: TGTGCCAGCAGCGTTAGGGGGACTAGCAATTCCGATACGCAGTATTTT. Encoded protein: CASSVRGTSNSDTQYF.

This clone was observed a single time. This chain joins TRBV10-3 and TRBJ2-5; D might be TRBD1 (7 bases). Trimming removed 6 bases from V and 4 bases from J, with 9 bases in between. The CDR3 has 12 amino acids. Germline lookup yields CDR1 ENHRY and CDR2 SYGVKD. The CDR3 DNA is TGTGCCATCAGCCAGGGGGGAGAGACCCAGTACTTC. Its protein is CAISQGGETQYF.

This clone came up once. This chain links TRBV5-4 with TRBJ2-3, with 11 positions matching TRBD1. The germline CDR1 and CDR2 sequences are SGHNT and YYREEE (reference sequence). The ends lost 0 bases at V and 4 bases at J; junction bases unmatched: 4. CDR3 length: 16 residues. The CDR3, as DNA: TGTGCCAGCAGCTTGGGGGACAGGGGGTTCCCAGATACGCAGTATTTT. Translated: CASSLGDRGFPDTQYF.

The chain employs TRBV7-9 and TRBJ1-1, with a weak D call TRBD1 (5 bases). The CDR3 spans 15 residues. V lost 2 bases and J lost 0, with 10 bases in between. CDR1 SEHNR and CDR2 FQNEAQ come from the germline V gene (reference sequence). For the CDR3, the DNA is TGTGCCAGCAGCTTATACGGGACGGTGAACACTGAAGCTTTCTTT. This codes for CASSLYGTVNTEAFF.

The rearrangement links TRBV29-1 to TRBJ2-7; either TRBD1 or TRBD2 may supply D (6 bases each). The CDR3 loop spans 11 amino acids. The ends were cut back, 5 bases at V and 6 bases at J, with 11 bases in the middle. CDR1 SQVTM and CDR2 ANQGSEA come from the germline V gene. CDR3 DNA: TGCAGCGTTTCTGGAGGGGGCGAGCAGTACTTC. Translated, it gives CSVSGGGEQYF.

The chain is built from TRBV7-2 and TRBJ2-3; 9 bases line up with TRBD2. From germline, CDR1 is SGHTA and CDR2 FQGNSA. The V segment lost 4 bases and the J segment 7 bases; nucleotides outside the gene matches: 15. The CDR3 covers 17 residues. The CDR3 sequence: CASSSVRAGGPGNTQYF. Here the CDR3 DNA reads TGTGCCAGCAGCTCCGTAAGGGCGGGAGGGCCTGGGAATACGCAGTATTTT.

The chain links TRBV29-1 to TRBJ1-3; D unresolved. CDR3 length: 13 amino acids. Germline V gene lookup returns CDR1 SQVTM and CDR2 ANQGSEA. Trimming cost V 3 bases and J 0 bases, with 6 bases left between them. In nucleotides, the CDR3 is TGCAGCGTTGATTTTGGCTCTGGAAACACCATATATTTT. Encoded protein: CSVDFGSGNTIYF.

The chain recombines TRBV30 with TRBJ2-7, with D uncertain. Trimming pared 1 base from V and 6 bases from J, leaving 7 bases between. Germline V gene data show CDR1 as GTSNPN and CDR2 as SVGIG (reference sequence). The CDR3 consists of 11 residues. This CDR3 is CAWSGWGEQYF. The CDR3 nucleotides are TGTGCCTGGAGTGGGTGGGGCGAGCAGTACTTC.

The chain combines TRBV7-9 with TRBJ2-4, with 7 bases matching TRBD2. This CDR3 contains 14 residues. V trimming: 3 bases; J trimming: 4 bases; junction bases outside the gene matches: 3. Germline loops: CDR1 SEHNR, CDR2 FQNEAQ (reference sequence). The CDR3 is CASSFSSGKNIQYF. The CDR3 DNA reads TGTGCCAGCAGCTTTTCTAGCGGAAAAAACATTCAGTACTTC. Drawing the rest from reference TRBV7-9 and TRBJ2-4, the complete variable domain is DTGVSQNPRHKITKRGQNVTFRCDPISEHNRLYWYRQTLGQGPEFLTYFQNEAQLEKSRLLSDRFSAERPKGSFSTLEIQRTEQGDSAMYLCASSFSSGKNIQYFGAGTRLSVL.

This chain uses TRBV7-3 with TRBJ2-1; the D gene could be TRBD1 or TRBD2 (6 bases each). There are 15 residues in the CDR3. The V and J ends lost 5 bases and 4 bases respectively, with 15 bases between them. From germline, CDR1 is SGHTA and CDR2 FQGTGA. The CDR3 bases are TGTGCCAGCAGCGCACAAGGAGGGGGGTACAATGAGCAGTTCTTC. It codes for CASSAQGGGYNEQFF.

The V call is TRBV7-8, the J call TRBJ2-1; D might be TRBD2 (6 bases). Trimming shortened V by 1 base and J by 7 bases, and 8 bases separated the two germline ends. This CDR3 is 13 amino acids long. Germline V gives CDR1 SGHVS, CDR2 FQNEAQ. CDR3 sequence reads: CASSLGEENEQFF. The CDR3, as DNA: TGTGCCAGCAGCTTAGGGGAGGAAAATGAGCAGTTCTTC.

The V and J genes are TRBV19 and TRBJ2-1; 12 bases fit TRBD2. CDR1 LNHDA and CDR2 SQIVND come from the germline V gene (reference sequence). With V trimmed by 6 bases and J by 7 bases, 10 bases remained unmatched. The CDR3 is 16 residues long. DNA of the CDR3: TGTGCCAGTAGGGGTCTAGCGGGAGGGCCGCGAAATGAGCAGTTCTTC. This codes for CASRGLAGGPRNEQFF.

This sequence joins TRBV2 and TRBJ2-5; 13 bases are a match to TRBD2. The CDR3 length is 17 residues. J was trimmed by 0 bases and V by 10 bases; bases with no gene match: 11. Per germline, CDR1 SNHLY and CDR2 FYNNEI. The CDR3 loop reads CATLRLAGGLYQETQYF. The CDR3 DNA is TGTGCCACCCTCCGACTAGCGGGAGGTCTGTACCAAGAGACCCAGTACTTC.

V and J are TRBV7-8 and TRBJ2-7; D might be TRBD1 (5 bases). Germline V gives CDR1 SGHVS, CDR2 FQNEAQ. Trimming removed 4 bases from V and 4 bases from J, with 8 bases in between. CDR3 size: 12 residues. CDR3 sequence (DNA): TGTGCCAGCAGCTCGACAGATTACGAGCAGTACTTC. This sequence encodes CASSSTDYEQYF.

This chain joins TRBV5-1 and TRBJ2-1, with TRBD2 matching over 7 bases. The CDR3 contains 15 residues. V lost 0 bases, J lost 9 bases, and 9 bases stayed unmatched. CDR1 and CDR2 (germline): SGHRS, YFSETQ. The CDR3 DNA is TGCGCCAGCAGCTTGGGAGCGGGGTCTACCAGTGAGCAGTTCTTC. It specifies CASSLGAGSTSEQFF.

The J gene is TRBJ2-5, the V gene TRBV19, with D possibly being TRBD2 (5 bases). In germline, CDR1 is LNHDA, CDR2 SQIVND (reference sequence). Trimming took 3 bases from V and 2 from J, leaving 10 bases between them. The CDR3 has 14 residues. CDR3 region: CASSIYSEQETQYF. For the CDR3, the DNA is TGTGCCAGTAGTATTTATAGCGAGCAAGAGACCCAGTACTTC.

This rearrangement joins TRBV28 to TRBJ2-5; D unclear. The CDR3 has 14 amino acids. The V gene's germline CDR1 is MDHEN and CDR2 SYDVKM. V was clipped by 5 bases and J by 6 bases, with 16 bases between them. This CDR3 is CASSPPTTSKTQYF. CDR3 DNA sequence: TGTGCCAGCAGTCCCCCCACCACCTCCAAGACCCAGTACTTC.

CDR3 DNA: TGCGCCAGCAGCATAGACAGGGCTCCGTATGGCTACACCTTC. Encoded protein: CASSIDRAPYGYTF. This sequence joins TRBV5-1 and TRBJ1-2, with 7 bases lining up with TRBD1. The germline V gene encodes CDR1 SGHRS and CDR2 YFSETQ. J lost 5 bases, V lost 4 bases, and 8 bases had no gene match. CDR3 size: 14 residues.

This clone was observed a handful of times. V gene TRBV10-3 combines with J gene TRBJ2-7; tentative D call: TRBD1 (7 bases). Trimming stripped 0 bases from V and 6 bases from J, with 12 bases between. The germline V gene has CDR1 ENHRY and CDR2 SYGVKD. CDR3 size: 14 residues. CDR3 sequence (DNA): TGTGCCATCAGTGAGTCCGACAGGGAGGCCGAGCAGTACTTC. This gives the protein CAISESDREAEQYF.

CDR3 DNA: TGTGCCAGCAGTCTGTCTGGCTATGGCTACACCTTC. It yields the protein CASSLSGYGYTF. J is TRBJ1-2 and V is TRBV6-5; D gene uncertain. V lost 5 bases and J 4 bases, leaving 8 bases between the germline ends. The CDR3 spans 12 residues. Germline CDR1 reads MNHEY; CDR2 reads SVGAGI.